The clone carrying this TCR beta chain was seen a single time. This entry is derived from a study of shared clonotypes between healthy human individuals. PCR replicates from unsorted PBMC used 250 to 300 ng DNA, and this amount was 32,000 or so T cell genomes. The method was immunoSEQ multiplex PCR; TCRdb's version includes in-frame clones alone and lacks a portion of them. The sample lists a few hundred thousand clones, around 81% occurring once. Extraction of genomic DNA in unsorted samples used approximately 100 million PBMCs. The length of the CDR3 is 14 residues. V shed 3 bases, J shed 5 bases, and the junction held 3 bases outside the gene matches. Per the germline V gene, CDR1 is PRHDT and CDR2 is FYEKMQ (reference sequence).

The chain joins TRBV13 to TRBJ2-2; the match to TRBD2 covers 7 bases. Sequenced: PBMCs. The clonotype comes from a woman between 35 and 50 years old in good health. Some clones in this sample may be carry-over from other donors' samples. This chain's CDR3 is CASSFGEGTGELFF. The CDR3 DNA reads as TGTGCCAGCAGCTTCGGGGAGGGTACCGGGGAGCTGTTTTTT.